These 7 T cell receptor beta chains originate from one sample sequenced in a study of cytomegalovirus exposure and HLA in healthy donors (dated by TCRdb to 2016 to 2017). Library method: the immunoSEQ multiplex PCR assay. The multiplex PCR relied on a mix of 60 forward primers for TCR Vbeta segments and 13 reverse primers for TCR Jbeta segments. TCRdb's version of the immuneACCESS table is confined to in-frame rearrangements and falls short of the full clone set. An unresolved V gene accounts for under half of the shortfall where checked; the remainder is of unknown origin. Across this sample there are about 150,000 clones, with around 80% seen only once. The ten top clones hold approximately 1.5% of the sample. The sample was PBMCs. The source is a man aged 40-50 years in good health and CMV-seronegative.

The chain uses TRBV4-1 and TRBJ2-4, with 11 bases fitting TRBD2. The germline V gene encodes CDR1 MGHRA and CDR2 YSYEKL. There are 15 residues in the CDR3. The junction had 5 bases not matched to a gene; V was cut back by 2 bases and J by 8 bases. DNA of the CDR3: TGCGCCAGCAGCCAAACTAGCGGGAGACTTGACATTCAGTACTTC. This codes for CASSQTSGRLDIQYF.

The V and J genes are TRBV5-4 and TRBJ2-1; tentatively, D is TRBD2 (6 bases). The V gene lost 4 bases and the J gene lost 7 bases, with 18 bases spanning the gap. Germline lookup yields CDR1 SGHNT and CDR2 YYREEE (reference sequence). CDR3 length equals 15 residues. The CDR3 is CASSPGPSGGNEQFF. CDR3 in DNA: TGTGCCAGCAGCCCGGGACCGTCTGGGGGGAATGAGCAGTTCTTC. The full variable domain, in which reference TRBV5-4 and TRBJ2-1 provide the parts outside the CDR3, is ETGVTQSPTHLIKTRGQQVTLRCSSQSGHNTVSWYQQALGQGPQFIFQYYREEENGRGNFPPRFSGLQFPNYSSELNVNALELDDSALYLCASSPGPSGGNEQFFGPGTRLTVL.

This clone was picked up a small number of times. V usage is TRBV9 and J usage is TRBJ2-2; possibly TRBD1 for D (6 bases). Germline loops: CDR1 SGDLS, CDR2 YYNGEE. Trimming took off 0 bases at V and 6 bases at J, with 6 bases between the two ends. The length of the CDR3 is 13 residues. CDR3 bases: TGTGCCAGCAGCGTAGAGGGGGCCGGGGAGCTGTTTTTT. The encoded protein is CASSVEGAGELFF.

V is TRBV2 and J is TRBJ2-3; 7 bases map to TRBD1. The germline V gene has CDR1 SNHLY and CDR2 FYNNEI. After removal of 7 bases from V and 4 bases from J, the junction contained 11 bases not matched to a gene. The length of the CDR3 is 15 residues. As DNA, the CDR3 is TGTGCCAGCATGGCGACAGGGACGGAATCAGATACGCAGTATTTT. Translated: CASMATGTESDTQYF.

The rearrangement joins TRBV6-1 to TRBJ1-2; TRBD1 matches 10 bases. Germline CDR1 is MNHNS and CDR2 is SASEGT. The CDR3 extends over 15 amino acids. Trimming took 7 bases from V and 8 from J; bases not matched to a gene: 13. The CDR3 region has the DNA TGTGCCAGCATTACAGCGGGACAGGGGCGCAGCGGCTACACCTTC. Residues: CASITAGQGRSGYTF.

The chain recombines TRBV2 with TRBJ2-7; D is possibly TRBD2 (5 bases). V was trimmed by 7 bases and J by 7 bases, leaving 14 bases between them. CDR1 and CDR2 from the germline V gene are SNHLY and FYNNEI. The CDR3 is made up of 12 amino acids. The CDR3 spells CASKWGVEEQYV. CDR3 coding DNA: TGTGCCAGCAAGTGGGGAGTGGAGGAGCAGTACGTC.

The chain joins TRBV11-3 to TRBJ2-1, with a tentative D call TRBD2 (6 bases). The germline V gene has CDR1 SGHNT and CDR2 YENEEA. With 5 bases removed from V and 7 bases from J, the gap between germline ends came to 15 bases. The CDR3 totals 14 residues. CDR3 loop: CASSLRTGENEQFF. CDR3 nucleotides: TGTGCCAGCAGCCTCCGGACGGGGGAGAATGAGCAGTTCTTC. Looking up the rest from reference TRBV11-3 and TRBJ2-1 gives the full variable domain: EAGVVQSPRYKIIEKKQPVAFWCNPISGHNTLYWYLQNLGQGPELLIRYENEEAVDDSQLPKDRFSAERLKGVDSTLKIQPAELGDSAVYLCASSLRTGENEQFFGPGTRLTVL.